The 22 T cell receptor beta chains below come from one sample, sequenced in a study of shared clonotypes between healthy human individuals. Profiling relied on immunoSEQ multiplex PCR, and the TCRdb table lists in-frame clones only, not all of them. This repertoire shows hundreds of thousands of clones, roughly 98% found once; its top ten account for more than 0.3%. CD8 cells classed as naive were CD45RO-negative and positively selected for CCR7, excluding terminally differentiated effector memory CD45RA+ cells. The sample was naive CD8+ T cells sorted from blood. The receptors were sampled from a man younger than 45 in good health.

This chain connects TRBV27 to TRBJ2-3; 9 bases match TRBD1. The CDR3 consists of 15 residues. The germline V gene encodes CDR1 MNHEY and CDR2 SMNVEV (reference sequence). The ends lost 5 bases at V and 4 bases at J; junction bases unmatched: 7. In DNA, the CDR3 is TGTGCCAGCAGTAACCGGGACAGGGCGGCAGATACGCAGTATTTT. It translates to CASSNRDRAADTQYF.

In its sample, this clone was seen a few times. The rearrangement links TRBV19 to TRBJ2-7, with unresolved D. Deletions cut 7 bases from V and 1 base from J, with 14 bases between. The V gene's germline CDR1 is LNHDA and CDR2 SQIVND (reference sequence). The CDR3 totals 14 residues. The CDR3 here is CASTAVEKSYEQYF. CDR3 in DNA: TGTGCCAGTACAGCTGTGGAGAAGTCCTACGAGCAGTACTTC.

The chain recombines TRBV7-6 with TRBJ2-7; D remains ambiguous. The CDR3 consists of 14 residues. The V and J ends lost 5 bases and 2 bases respectively, with 13 bases between them. Germline lookup yields CDR1 SGHVS and CDR2 FNYEAQ. The CDR3 DNA sequence: TGTGCCAGCAGCCCAGCAGCCCCTGCCTACGAGCAGTACTTC. The encoded protein is CASSPAAPAYEQYF.

In DNA form, the CDR3 reads TGTGCCAGCAGTTTAGGAAGGACCCAGTACTTC. Its translation is CASSLGRTQYF. This chain connects TRBV27 to TRBJ2-5, with no clear D. V shed 2 bases and J shed 7 bases, with 5 bases lying between them. The length of the CDR3 is 11 residues. Germline loops: CDR1 MNHEY, CDR2 SMNVEV (reference sequence).

The V call is TRBV19, the J call TRBJ2-7, with TRBD1 matching 7 bases. V was clipped by 1 base and J by 3 bases; unmatched bases: 6. The CDR3 runs to 15 residues. Looked up from germline, CDR1 is LNHDA and CDR2 is SQIVND (reference sequence). As DNA, the CDR3 is TGTGCCAGTAGTATAGTAACAGGGGAAGTCTACGAGCAGTACTTC. Amino acid sequence: CASSIVTGEVYEQYF. The full variable domain, rest sourced from reference TRBV19 and TRBJ2-7, is DGGITQSPKYLFRKEGQNVTLSCEQNLNHDAMYWYRQDPGQGLRLIYYSQIVNDFQKGDIAEGYSVSREKKESFPLTVTSAQKNPTAFYLCASSIVTGEVYEQYFGPGTRLTVT.

V gene TRBV28 combines with J gene TRBJ2-7; TRBD1 aligns across 8 bases. Looked up from germline, CDR1 is MDHEN and CDR2 is SYDVKM. Unmatched junction bases numbered 7, after V lost 6 bases and J lost 0 bases. The CDR3 covers 15 residues. CDR3: CASRKPGQDSYEQYF. The CDR3, as DNA: TGTGCCAGCAGAAAACCGGGACAGGACTCCTACGAGCAGTACTTC.

The chain is built from TRBV7-6 and TRBJ1-4, with D unclear. From germline, CDR1 is SGHVS and CDR2 FNYEAQ. Trimming shortened V by 1 base and J by 3 bases, and 21 bases separated the two germline ends. The CDR3 covers 19 residues. The CDR3 spells CASSLVFPSELGSNEKLFF. The CDR3 DNA follows: TGTGCCAGCAGCTTAGTATTCCCCTCTGAGCTGGGATCTAATGAAAAACTGTTTTTT.

In this sample, this clone turned up once. The chain recombines TRBV11-2 with TRBJ2-1; 10 bases fit TRBD2. The length of the CDR3 is 15 residues. Germline V gene sequence: CDR1 SGHAT, CDR2 FQNNGV. J lost 4 bases, V lost 3 bases, and 3 bases had no gene match. The CDR3 loop is CASSLEREGYNEQFF. CDR3 bases: TGTGCCAGCAGCTTGGAGCGGGAGGGTTACAATGAGCAGTTCTTC.

This clone came up once. The V gene is TRBV5-1, the J gene TRBJ2-1; TRBD2 aligns across 8 bases. J gave up 8 bases and V 2 bases, and 9 bases lay outside the gene matches. Germline V gene sequence: CDR1 SGHRS, CDR2 YFSETQ. This CDR3 is 15 amino acids long. Here the CDR3 reads CASSLTASGSDEQFF. CDR3 sequence (DNA): TGCGCCAGCAGCTTAACCGCAAGCGGGAGTGATGAGCAGTTCTTC.

With respect to this clone: Other nucleotide sequences from this sample produce the same CDR3. The chain carries TRBV9 and TRBJ2-1, with D unclear. Germline CDR1 SGDLS, CDR2 YYNGEE. Trimming pared 0 bases from V and 0 bases from J, leaving 7 bases between. This CDR3 has 15 amino acids. As DNA, the CDR3 is TGTGCCAGCAGCGTAGATCCTAGCTCCTACAATGAGCAGTTCTTC. This codes for CASSVDPSSYNEQFF.

The CDR3 coding sequence is TGTGCCAGCAGCTCCTGGACAGGGAACTACAATGAGCAGTTCTTC. It is translated as CASSSWTGNYNEQFF. The chain combines TRBV7-8 with TRBJ2-1, with TRBD1 matching 8 bases. The CDR3 loop spans 15 amino acids. Trimming at V came to 4 bases and at J to 3 bases, leaving 5 bases not matched to a gene. The germline V gene has CDR1 SGHVS and CDR2 FQNEAQ.

V usage is TRBV7-9 and J usage is TRBJ2-3, with 10 bases lining up with TRBD1. CDR1 is SEHNR, CDR2 FQNEAQ, per germline (reference sequence). V shed 5 bases, J shed 2 bases, and the junction held 4 bases outside the gene matches. The CDR3 has 15 amino acids. In DNA, the CDR3 is TGTGCCAGCAGCGCGGACAGGGGGAACACAGATACGCAGTATTTT. It is translated as CASSADRGNTDTQYF.

The rearrangement joins TRBV7-9 to TRBJ2-5, with TRBD2 as a possible D gene (5 bases). CDR3 length: 15 residues. V was trimmed by 1 base and J by 5 bases, leaving 14 bases between them. Germline V gene sequence: CDR1 SEHNR, CDR2 FQNEAQ (reference sequence). In DNA form, the CDR3 reads TGTGCCAGCAGCTTAGTCCTTGGGGAGTACGAGACCCAGTACTTC. It is translated as CASSLVLGEYETQYF.

The rearrangement joins TRBV28 to TRBJ1-2, with D possibly matching TRBD1 (5 bases). The ends were cut back, 5 bases at V and 2 bases at J, with 15 bases in the middle. CDR1 is MDHEN, CDR2 SYDVKM, per germline. The CDR3 extends over 15 amino acids. CDR3 sequence reads: CASSEILGRNYGYTF. In nucleotides, the CDR3 is TGTGCCAGCAGTGAGATATTGGGACGGAACTATGGCTACACCTTC.

This chain connects TRBV7-2 to TRBJ1-5; D not resolved. The CDR3 is made up of 12 amino acids. Germline V lookup: CDR1 SGHTA, CDR2 FQGNSA. V lost 2 bases, J lost 9 bases, and 8 bases lay in between. CDR3 sequence: CASSLPGWPQHF. The CDR3 DNA reads TGTGCCAGCAGCTTACCCGGGTGGCCCCAGCATTTT. The whole variable domain, filled in from reference TRBV7-2 and TRBJ1-5, reads GAGVSQSPSNKVTEKGKDVELRCDPISGHTALYWYRQSLGQGLEFLIYFQGNSAPDKSGLPSDRFSAERTGGSVSTLTIQRTQQEDSAVYLCASSLPGWPQHFGDGTRLSIL.

This chain links TRBV29-1 with TRBJ2-3; perhaps TRBD2 as D (6 bases). V was shortened by 1 base and J by 0 bases, with 11 bases between the two germline ends. The CDR3 runs to 15 residues. Germline V gene sequence: CDR1 SQVTM, CDR2 ANQGSEA. The CDR3 nucleotides read TGCAGCGTTGAAGGGACTAAGATTAGCACAGATACGCAGTATTTT. Amino acids: CSVEGTKISTDTQYF.

The chain employs TRBV6-1 and TRBJ2-7, with a tentative D call TRBD1 (6 bases). The V end lost 2 bases, the J end lost 3 bases, and 11 bases lay between the germline ends. The germline V gene encodes CDR1 MNHNS and CDR2 SASEGT. This CDR3 region has 14 residues. CDR3 protein: CASSETGRGYEQYF. CDR3 DNA: TGTGCCAGCAGTGAAACTGGCAGGGGCTACGAGCAGTACTTC.

DNA for the CDR3: TGTGCCAGCAGCTTAGTAACTAGCGGGGAGCCCTCCTACGAGCAGTACTTC. Residues: CASSLVTSGEPSYEQYF. V gene TRBV7-9 combines with J gene TRBJ2-7; TRBD2 aligns across 10 bases. V lost 1 base, J lost 0 bases, and 6 bases stayed unmatched. Germline V gives CDR1 SEHNR, CDR2 FQNEAQ (reference sequence). The CDR3 consists of 17 residues. Based on the CDR3 plus reference TRBV7-9 and TRBJ2-7, the full variable domain is DTGVSQNPRHKITKRGQNVTFRCDPISEHNRLYWYRQTLGQGPEFLTYFQNEAQLEKSRLLSDRFSAERPKGSFSTLEIQRTEQGDSAMYLCASSLVTSGEPSYEQYFGPGTRLTVT.

CDR3 loop: CASSWTGDAQAFF. CDR3 nucleotide sequence: TGTGCCAGCAGTTGGACAGGGGACGCTCAGGCTTTCTTT. The chain carries TRBV28 and TRBJ1-1; 9 bases are shared with TRBD1. CDR1 is MDHEN and CDR2 is SYDVKM in the germline V gene. This CDR3 is built from 13 residues. V shed 4 bases, J shed 11 bases, and the junction held 8 bases outside the gene matches. The variable domain in full, completed from reference TRBV28 and TRBJ1-1, reads DVKVTQSSRYLVKRTGEKVFLECVQDMDHENMFWYRQDPGLGLRLIYFSYDVKMKEKGDIPEGYSVSREKKERFSLILESASTNQTSMYLCASSWTGDAQAFFGQGTRLTVV.

V usage is TRBV18 and J usage is TRBJ2-1; 7 positions match TRBD2. Losses at the gene ends were 1 base for V and 3 bases for J; bases not matched to a gene: 9. The CDR3 has 17 residues. Germline values: CDR1 KGHSH, CDR2 LQKENI. In DNA, the CDR3 is TGTGCCAGCTCACCACGGTCTAGCGGCACCAACTACAATGAGCAGTTCTTC. Amino acid sequence: CASSPRSSGTNYNEQFF.

This clone was counted a single time. This chain uses TRBV7-9 with TRBJ1-2, with D unresolved. CDR3 size: 15 residues. The ends were cut back, 4 bases at V and 4 bases at J, with 16 bases in the middle. Germline CDR1 SEHNR, CDR2 FQNEAQ (reference sequence). CDR3 nucleotides: TGTGCCAGCAGCTCCCTACAAGGTCGGATCTATGGCTACACCTTC. Amino acids: CASSSLQGRIYGYTF.

This clone was observed once. The CDR3 region has the DNA TGTGCCAGCAGTTTATCCACGCCCATTACAGGGTTCTATGGCTACACCTTC. Translation: CASSLSTPITGFYGYTF. The chain employs TRBV27 and TRBJ1-2, with TRBD1 as a possible D gene (6 bases). The germline gives CDR1 MNHEY, CDR2 SMNVEV (reference sequence). The CDR3 totals 17 residues. V lost 0 bases and J lost 4, with 18 bases in between.